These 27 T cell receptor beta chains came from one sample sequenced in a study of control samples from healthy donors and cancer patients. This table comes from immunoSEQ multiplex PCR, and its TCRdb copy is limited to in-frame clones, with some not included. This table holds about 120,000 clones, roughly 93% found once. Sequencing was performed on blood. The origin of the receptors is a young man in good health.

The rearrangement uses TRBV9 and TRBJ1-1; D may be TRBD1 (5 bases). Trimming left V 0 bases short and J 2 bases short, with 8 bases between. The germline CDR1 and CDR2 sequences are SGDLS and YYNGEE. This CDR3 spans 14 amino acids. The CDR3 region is CASSVDDRNTEAFF. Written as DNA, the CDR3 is TGTGCCAGCAGCGTAGATGACAGAAACACTGAAGCTTTCTTT.

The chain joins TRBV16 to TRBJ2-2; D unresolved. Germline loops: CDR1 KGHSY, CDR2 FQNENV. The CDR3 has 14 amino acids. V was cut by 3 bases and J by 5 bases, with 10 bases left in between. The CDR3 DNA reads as TGTGCCAGCAGCCAGGGCAGATCGACCGGGGAGCTGTTTTTT. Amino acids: CASSQGRSTGELFF.

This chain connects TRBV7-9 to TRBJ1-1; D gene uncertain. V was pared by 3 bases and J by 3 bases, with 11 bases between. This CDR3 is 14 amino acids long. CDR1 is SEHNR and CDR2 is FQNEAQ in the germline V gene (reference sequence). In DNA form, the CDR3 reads TGTGCCAGCAGCTTCGGGTCTTCGGACACTGAAGCTTTCTTT. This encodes CASSFGSSDTEAFF.

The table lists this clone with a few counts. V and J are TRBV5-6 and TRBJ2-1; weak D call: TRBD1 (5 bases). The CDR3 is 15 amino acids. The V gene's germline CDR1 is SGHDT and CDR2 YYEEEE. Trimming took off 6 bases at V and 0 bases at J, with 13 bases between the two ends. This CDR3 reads CASTPEGVSYNEQFF. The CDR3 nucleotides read TGTGCCAGCACCCCAGAAGGGGTCTCCTACAATGAGCAGTTCTTC.

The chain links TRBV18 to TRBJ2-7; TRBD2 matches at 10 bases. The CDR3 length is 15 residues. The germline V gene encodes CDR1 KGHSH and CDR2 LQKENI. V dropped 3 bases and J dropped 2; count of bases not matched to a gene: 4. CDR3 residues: CASSPASGGTYEQYF. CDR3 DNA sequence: TGTGCCAGCTCACCCGCTAGCGGGGGAACCTACGAGCAGTACTTC. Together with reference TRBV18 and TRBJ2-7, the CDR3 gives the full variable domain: NAGVMQNPRHLVRRRGQEARLRCSPMKGHSHVYWYRQLPEEGLKFMVYLQKENIIDESGMPKERFSAEFPKEGPSILRIQQVVRGDSAAYFCASSPASGGTYEQYFGPGTRLTVT.

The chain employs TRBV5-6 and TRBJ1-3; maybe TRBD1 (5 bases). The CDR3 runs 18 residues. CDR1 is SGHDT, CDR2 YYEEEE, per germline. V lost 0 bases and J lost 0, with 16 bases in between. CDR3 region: CASSLGLGVGPSGNTIYF. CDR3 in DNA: TGTGCCAGCAGCTTGGGTTTGGGGGTTGGTCCCTCTGGAAACACCATATATTTT.

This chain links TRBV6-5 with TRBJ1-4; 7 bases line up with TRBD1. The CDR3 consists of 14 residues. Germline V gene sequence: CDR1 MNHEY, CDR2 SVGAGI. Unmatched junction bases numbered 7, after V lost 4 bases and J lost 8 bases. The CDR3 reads CASSFGTEEEKLFF. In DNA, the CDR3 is TGTGCCAGCAGTTTCGGGACAGAGGAGGAAAAACTGTTTTTT.

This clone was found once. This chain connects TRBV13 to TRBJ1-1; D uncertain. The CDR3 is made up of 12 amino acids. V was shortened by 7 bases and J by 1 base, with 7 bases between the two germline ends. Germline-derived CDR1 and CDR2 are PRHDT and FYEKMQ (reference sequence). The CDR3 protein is CASTAGNTEAFF. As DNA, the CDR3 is TGTGCCAGCACCGCCGGGAACACTGAAGCTTTCTTT.

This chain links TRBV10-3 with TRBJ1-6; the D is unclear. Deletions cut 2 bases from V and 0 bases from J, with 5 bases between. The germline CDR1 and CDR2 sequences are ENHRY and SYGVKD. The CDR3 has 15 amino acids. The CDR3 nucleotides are TGTGCCATCAGTGAGAGGAGCTCCTATAATTCACCCCTCCACTTT. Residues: CAISERSSYNSPLHF.

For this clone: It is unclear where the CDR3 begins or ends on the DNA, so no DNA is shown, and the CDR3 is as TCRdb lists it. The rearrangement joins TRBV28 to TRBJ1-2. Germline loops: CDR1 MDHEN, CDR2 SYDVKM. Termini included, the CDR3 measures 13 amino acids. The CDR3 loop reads CASSPGDFRGYTF.

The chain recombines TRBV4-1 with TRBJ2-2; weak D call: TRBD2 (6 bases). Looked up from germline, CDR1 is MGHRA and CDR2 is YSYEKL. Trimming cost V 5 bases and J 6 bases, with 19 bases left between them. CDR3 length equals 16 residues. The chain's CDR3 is CASSELSLASAGELFF. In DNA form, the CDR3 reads TGCGCCAGCAGCGAACTGTCTCTAGCGTCGGCCGGGGAGCTGTTTTTT.

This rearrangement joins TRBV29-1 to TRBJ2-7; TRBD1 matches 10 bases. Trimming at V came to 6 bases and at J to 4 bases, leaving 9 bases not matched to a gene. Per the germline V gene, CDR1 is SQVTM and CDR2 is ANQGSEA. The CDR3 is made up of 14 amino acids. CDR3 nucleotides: TGCAGCGTGGAGACCGGGACAGGGGTGTACGAGCAGTACGTC. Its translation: CSVETGTGVYEQYV.

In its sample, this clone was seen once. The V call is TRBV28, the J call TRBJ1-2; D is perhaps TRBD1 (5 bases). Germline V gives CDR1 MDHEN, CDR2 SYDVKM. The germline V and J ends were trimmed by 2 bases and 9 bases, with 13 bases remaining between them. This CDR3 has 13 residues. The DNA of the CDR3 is TGTGCCAGCAGTTTAGGGGCTCCTCAGAGCTACACCTTC. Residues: CASSLGAPQSYTF.

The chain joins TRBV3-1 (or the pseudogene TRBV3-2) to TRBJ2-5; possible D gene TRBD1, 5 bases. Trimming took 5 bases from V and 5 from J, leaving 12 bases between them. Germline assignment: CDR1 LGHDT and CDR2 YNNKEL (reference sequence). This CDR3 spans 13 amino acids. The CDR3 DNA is TGTGCCAGCAGCTTAAGGGGTAGGGAGACCCAGTACTTC. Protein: CASSLRGRETQYF.

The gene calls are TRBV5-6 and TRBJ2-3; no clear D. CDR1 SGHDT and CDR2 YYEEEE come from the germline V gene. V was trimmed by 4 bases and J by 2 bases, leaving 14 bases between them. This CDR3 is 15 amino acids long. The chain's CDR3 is CASSQVRTDTDTQYF. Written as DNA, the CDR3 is TGTGCCAGCAGCCAAGTACGGACGGACACAGATACGCAGTATTTT.

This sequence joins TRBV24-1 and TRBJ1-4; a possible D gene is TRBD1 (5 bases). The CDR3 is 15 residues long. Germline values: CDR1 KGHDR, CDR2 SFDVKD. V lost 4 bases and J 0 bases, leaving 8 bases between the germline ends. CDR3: CATSDPRATNEKLFF. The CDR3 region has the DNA TGTGCCACCAGTGACCCCAGGGCAACTAATGAAAAACTGTTTTTT.

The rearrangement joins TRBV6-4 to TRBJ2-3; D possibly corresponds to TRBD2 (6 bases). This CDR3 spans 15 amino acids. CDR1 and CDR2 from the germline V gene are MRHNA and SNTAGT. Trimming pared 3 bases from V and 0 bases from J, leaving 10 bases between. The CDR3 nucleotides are TGTGCCAGCAGTGAGATGGCGGGGAGCACAGATACGCAGTATTTT. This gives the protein CASSEMAGSTDTQYF.

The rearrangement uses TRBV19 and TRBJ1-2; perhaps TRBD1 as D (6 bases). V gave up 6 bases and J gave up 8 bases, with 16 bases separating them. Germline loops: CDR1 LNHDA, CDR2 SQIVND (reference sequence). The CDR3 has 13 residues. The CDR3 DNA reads TGTGCCAGTAGAAGGATACAGGGAGGCGGCTACACCTTC. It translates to CASRRIQGGGYTF.

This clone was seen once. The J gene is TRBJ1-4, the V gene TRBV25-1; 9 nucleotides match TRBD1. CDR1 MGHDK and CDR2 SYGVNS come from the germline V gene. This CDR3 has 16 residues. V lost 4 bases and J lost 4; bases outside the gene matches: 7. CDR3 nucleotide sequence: TGTGCCAGCAGTGCGGACAGGGGCGGAGGTAATGAAAAACTGTTTTTT. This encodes CASSADRGGGNEKLFF.

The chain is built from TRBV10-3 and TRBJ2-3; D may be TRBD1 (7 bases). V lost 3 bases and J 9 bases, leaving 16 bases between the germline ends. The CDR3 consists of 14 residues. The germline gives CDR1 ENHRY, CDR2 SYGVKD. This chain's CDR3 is CAISDQGGGGTQYF. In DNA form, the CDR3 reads TGTGCCATCAGTGACCAGGGGGGAGGCGGGACGCAGTATTTT.

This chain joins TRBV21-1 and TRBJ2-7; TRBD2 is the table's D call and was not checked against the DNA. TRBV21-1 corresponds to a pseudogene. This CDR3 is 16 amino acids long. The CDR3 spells CASSAGLSGVHYEQYF. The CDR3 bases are TGTGCCAGCAGCGCAGGCCTGAGCGGGGTTCATTACGAGCAGTACTTC.

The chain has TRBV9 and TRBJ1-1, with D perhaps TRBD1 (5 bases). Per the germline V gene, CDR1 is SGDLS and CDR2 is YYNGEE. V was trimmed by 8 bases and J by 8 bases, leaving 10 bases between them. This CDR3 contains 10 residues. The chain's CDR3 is CASRRGEAFF. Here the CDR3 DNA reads TGTGCCAGTAGGAGGGGCGAAGCTTTCTTT.

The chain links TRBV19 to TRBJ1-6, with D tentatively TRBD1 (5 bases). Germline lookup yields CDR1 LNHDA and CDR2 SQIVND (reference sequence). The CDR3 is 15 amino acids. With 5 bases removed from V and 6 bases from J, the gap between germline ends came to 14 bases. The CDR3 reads CASSASETVNSPLHF. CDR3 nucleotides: TGTGCCAGTAGTGCCAGTGAGACAGTTAATTCACCCCTCCACTTT.

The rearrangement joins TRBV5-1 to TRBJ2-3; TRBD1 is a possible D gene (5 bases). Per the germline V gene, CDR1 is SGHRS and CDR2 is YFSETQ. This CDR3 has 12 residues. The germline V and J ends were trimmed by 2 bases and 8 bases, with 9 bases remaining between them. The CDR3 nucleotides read TGCGCCAGCAGCTTAGACAGCCTTACGCAGTATTTT. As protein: CASSLDSLTQYF.

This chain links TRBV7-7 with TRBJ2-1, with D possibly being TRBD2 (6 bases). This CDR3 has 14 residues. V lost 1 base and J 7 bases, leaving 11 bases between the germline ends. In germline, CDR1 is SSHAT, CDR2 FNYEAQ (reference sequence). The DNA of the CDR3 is TGTGCCAGCAGCTTAGGACTAGACACGAATGAGCAGTTCTTC. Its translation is CASSLGLDTNEQFF.

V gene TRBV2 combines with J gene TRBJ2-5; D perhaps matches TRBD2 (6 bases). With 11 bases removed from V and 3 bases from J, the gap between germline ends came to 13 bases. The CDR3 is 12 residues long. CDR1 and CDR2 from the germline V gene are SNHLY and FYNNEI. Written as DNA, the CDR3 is TGTGCCGGGGGGTTTTCGGAAGAGACCCAGTACTTC. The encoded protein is CAGGFSEETQYF.

CDR3: CASSQLTDGRGVYGYTF. The CDR3, as DNA: TGTGCCAGCAGCCAGCTAACCGACGGCAGGGGCGTCTATGGCTACACCTTC. The genes are TRBV7-9 and TRBJ1-2; the D gene is possibly TRBD1 (6 bases). Germline V gene sequence: CDR1 SEHNR, CDR2 FQNEAQ (reference sequence). The CDR3 extends over 17 amino acids. Between the trimmed V and J ends, which lost 5 bases and 4 bases, there was a span of 23 bases.